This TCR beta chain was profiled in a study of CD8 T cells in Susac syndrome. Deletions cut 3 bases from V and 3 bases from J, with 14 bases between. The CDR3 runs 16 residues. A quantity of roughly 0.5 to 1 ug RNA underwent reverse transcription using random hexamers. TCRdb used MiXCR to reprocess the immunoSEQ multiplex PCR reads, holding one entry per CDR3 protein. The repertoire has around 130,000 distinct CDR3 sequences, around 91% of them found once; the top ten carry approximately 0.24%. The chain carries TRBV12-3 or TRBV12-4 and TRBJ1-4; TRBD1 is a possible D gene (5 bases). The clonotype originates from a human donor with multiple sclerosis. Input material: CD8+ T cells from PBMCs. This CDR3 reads CASSFGGISANEKLFF. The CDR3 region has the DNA TGTGCCAGCAGTTTTGGGGGTATCTCGGCTAATGAAAAACTGTTTTTT.